Shown below are 26 T cell receptor beta chains from a single sample sequenced in a study of cytomegalovirus exposure and HLA in healthy donors. Primers included in the PCR were 60 Vbeta and 13 Jbeta primers. Profiling relied on immunoSEQ multiplex PCR, and the TCRdb table lists in-frame clones only, not all of them. The sample includes fewer than 130,000 clones, 70% to 80% seen only once; the top ten take roughly 2.5%. Sequenced material: PBMCs. The receptors here all came from a man aged 45 to 65 in good health and CMV-seropositive.

The chain joins TRBV7-8 to TRBJ1-1; D might be TRBD1 (5 bases). The CDR3 spans 15 residues. The V end was cut by 2 bases, the J end by 4 bases, with 14 bases between. Germline CDR1 and CDR2: SGHVS and FQNEAQ. The CDR3 protein is CASSLSAGIGTEAFF. The CDR3 DNA sequence: TGTGCCAGCAGCTTAAGTGCAGGGATAGGCACTGAAGCTTTCTTT.

In its sample, this clone was seen once. This chain connects TRBV21-1 to TRBJ1-2; TRBD1, the table's D call, lacks a check against the DNA. TRBV21-1 is tagged as a pseudogene. The CDR3 consists of 14 residues. In DNA form, the CDR3 reads TGTGCCAGCCCCCAAGGACAGGGGGGAAATGGCTACACCTTC. Protein product: CASPQGQGGNGYTF.

This clone was found a few times. The chain couples TRBV5-1 to TRBJ2-3, with 10 bases fitting TRBD2. Germline V CDR1 and CDR2: SGHRS, YFSETQ. Trimming took 3 bases from V and 1 from J; bases not matched to a gene: 5. The CDR3 contains 16 residues. The CDR3 here is CASSSTGTSGTDTQYF. The CDR3, as DNA: TGCGCCAGCAGCTCAACAGGGACTAGCGGCACAGATACGCAGTATTTT.

This rearrangement joins TRBV5-4 to TRBJ2-3, with 7 bases matching TRBD2. V lost 2 bases to trimming and J lost 0 bases; unmatched junction nucleotides: 3. CDR1 is SGHNT and CDR2 is YYREEE in the germline V gene (reference sequence). The CDR3 is 15 amino acids. CDR3 nucleotide sequence: TGTGCCAGCAGCTTCTCTAGCGGAAGCACAGATACGCAGTATTTT. It translates to CASSFSSGSTDTQYF. The complete variable domain, with remaining parts taken from reference TRBV5-4 and TRBJ2-3, reads ETGVTQSPTHLIKTRGQQVTLRCSSQSGHNTVSWYQQALGQGPQFIFQYYREEENGRGNFPPRFSGLQFPNYSSELNVNALELDDSALYLCASSFSSGSTDTQYFGPGTRLTVL.

The chain carries TRBV4-1 and TRBJ1-4, with 10 bases lining up with TRBD1. V shed 4 bases and J 0 bases; nucleotides not matched to a gene: 8. CDR1 and CDR2 from the germline V gene are MGHRA and YSYEKL. The CDR3 is made up of 18 amino acids. The CDR3 loop reads CASSRGTGVQTTNEKLFF. Here the CDR3 DNA reads TGCGCCAGCAGCCGCGGGACAGGGGTTCAAACAACTAATGAAAAACTGTTTTTT.

This clone was recorded a few times. The chain is built from TRBV7-9 and TRBJ2-7; 9 nucleotides align to TRBD2. The V and J ends lost 0 bases and 4 bases, in that order; junction bases with no gene match: 4. The CDR3 covers 15 residues. Germline loops: CDR1 SEHNR, CDR2 FQNEAQ (reference sequence). CDR3 DNA sequence: TGTGCCAGCAGCTTAGCTAGCGGGAGTACATACGAGCAGTACTTC. It specifies CASSLASGSTYEQYF.

In DNA form, the CDR3 reads TGCGCCAGCAGCGTAGGCCTCAGGGACTCTGGAAACACCATATATTTT. It yields the protein CASSVGLRDSGNTIYF. This sequence joins TRBV5-1 and TRBJ1-3; D perhaps matches TRBD1 (5 bases). The V gene lost 4 bases and the J gene lost 0 bases, with 14 bases spanning the gap. The CDR3 is 16 residues long. Germline V gene sequence: CDR1 SGHRS, CDR2 YFSETQ.

The rearrangement uses TRBV5-1 and TRBJ1-4; 8 nucleotides line up with TRBD1. The CDR3 is 14 residues long. Germline CDR1 and CDR2: SGHRS and YFSETQ. V gave up 0 bases and J gave up 7 bases; unmatched junction bases: 2. CDR3 DNA: TGCGCCAGCAGCTTGGGACAGGGGAGTGAAAAACTGTTTTTT. It specifies CASSLGQGSEKLFF.

The chain employs TRBV7-8 and TRBJ1-3; 7 positions match TRBD1. The CDR3 extends over 16 amino acids. V shed 5 bases and J 0 bases; nucleotides not matched to a gene: 7. Germline loops: CDR1 SGHVS, CDR2 FQNEAQ. Here the CDR3 reads CASSLGGGSSGNTIYF. For the CDR3, the DNA is TGTGCCAGCAGCCTAGGGGGCGGATCCTCTGGAAACACCATATATTTT.

This chain uses TRBV27 with TRBJ2-2, with 16 bases aligning to TRBD2. The CDR3 is 20 amino acids. The J segment lost 5 bases and the V segment lost 2 bases, leaving 11 bases of the junction unmatched. From germline, CDR1 is MNHEY and CDR2 SMNVEV (reference sequence). Here the CDR3 reads CASSLPPGLAGGIGTGELFF. As DNA, the CDR3 is TGTGCCAGCAGTTTACCCCCGGGACTAGCGGGGGGGATAGGTACCGGGGAGCTGTTTTTT.

As concerns this clone: Other DNA sequences from this sample encode an identical CDR3 as well. The chain is built from TRBV6-6 and TRBJ1-4; perhaps TRBD1 as D (6 bases). The CDR3 runs to 14 residues. Germline CDR1 MNHNY, CDR2 SVGAGI (reference sequence). The V gene lost 0 bases and the J gene lost 8 bases, with 10 bases spanning the gap. CDR3 amino acids: CASSYSLQGEKLFF. CDR3 in DNA: TGTGCCAGCAGTTACTCTCTACAGGGAGAAAAACTGTTTTTT.

This sequence joins TRBV4-2 and TRBJ2-4, with D tentatively TRBD2 (5 bases). Trimming removed 1 base from V and 7 bases from J, with 11 bases in between. From germline, CDR1 is LGHNA and CDR2 YNFKEQ. The CDR3 covers 14 residues. The DNA for the CDR3 is TGTGCCAGCAGCCAAGGGGAGAGGGCGAACATTCAGTACTTC. It codes for CASSQGERANIQYF.

The rearrangement joins TRBV7-2 to TRBJ2-7; TRBD2 aligns across 14 bases. Germline CDR1 and CDR2: SGHTA and FQGNSA. This CDR3 region has 19 residues. V dropped 4 bases and J dropped 4; count of bases not matched to a gene: 15. CDR3 region: CASSSRGTSGSWYNYEQYF. Here the CDR3 DNA reads TGTGCCAGCAGCTCCCGGGGGACTAGCGGGAGTTGGTATAATTACGAGCAGTACTTC.

This chain joins TRBV4-1 and TRBJ2-1; the match to TRBD2 covers 12 bases. There are 17 residues in the CDR3. Germline lookup yields CDR1 MGHRA and CDR2 YSYEKL. The trim removed 0 bases at V and 7 bases at J, leaving 7 bases unmatched. The CDR3 sequence is CASSQDTALAGGNEQFF. In DNA form, the CDR3 reads TGCGCCAGCAGCCAAGATACAGCACTAGCGGGAGGAAATGAGCAGTTCTTC.

The rearrangement uses TRBV6-1 and TRBJ1-2; tentatively, D is TRBD1 (5 bases). Trimming stripped 7 bases from V and 7 bases from J, with 22 bases between. Per germline, CDR1 MNHNS and CDR2 SASEGT. The CDR3 consists of 15 residues. The CDR3 protein is CASISSFRAYGGYTF. The CDR3 DNA reads TGTGCCAGCATCTCCTCGTTCAGGGCTTATGGTGGCTACACCTTC.

CDR3 amino acids: CASSLYGTPGNGYQPQHF. The CDR3 DNA is TGTGCCAGCAGCTTATATGGGACTCCCGGCAATGGGTATCAGCCCCAGCATTTT. This chain connects TRBV7-6 to TRBJ1-5, with D possibly TRBD1 on 5 matching bases. Germline CDR1 and CDR2: SGHVS and FNYEAQ. With 2 bases removed from V and 5 bases from J, the gap between germline ends came to 22 bases. This CDR3 is built from 18 residues.

This clone appeared once. The chain carries TRBV10-3 and TRBJ2-5; 8 positions match TRBD2. J gave up 3 bases and V 4 bases, and 10 bases lay outside the gene matches. The CDR3 loop spans 16 amino acids. The germline CDR1 and CDR2 sequences are ENHRY and SYGVKD. The CDR3 sequence: CAISGVLAGGKETQYF. CDR3 DNA sequence: TGTGCCATCAGTGGAGTCTTGGCGGGAGGTAAAGAGACCCAGTACTTC.

The chain joins TRBV4-2 to TRBJ2-7; D is possibly TRBD1 (6 bases). V shed 4 bases and J shed 3 bases, with 22 bases lying between them. The CDR3 spans 17 residues. Germline V gene data show CDR1 as LGHNA and CDR2 as YNFKEQ. The CDR3 reads CASSRTNTGTSSYEQYF. As DNA, the CDR3 is TGTGCCAGCAGCCGCACTAACACCGGGACATCGAGCTACGAGCAGTACTTC.

The rearrangement links TRBV9 to TRBJ2-1, with TRBD2 matching over 9 bases. V was clipped by 4 bases and J by 8 bases; unmatched bases: 10. Per germline, CDR1 SGDLS and CDR2 YYNGEE. The CDR3 covers 15 residues. The CDR3 nucleotides read TGTGCCAGCAGCTTGGGCGCGGGGGGGGCCGATGAGCAGTTCTTC. It codes for CASSLGAGGADEQFF.

This clone has a single count. The chain couples TRBV9 to TRBJ1-2, with D hard to call. CDR3 length: 14 residues. Germline V lookup: CDR1 SGDLS, CDR2 YYNGEE. V lost 5 bases and J 0 bases, leaving 11 bases between the germline ends. CDR3 in DNA: TGTGCCAGCAGTTACCTCGCAGCTAACTATGGCTACACCTTC. Translation: CASSYLAANYGYTF.

The rearrangement uses TRBV30 and TRBJ1-2, with 8 bases fitting TRBD1. Germline V gene data show CDR1 as GTSNPN and CDR2 as SVGIG (reference sequence). J was trimmed by 4 bases and V by 5 bases; bases with no gene match: 6. The CDR3 sequence is 13 residues long. The CDR3 DNA sequence: TGTGCCTGGTCAGGGGGCGGGTTCTATGGCTACACCTTC. This translates into CAWSGGGFYGYTF.

Worth noting for this clone: Other DNA sequences in this sample translate to the same CDR3. The rearrangement links TRBV19 to TRBJ1-5; D is undetermined. The CDR3 consists of 16 residues. The V end was cut by 3 bases, the J end by 4 bases, with 16 bases between. The V gene's germline CDR1 is LNHDA and CDR2 SQIVND (reference sequence). CDR3: CASSIGNPGRNQPQHF. DNA of the CDR3: TGTGCCAGTAGTATTGGTAATCCCGGCAGGAATCAGCCCCAGCATTTT. The variable domain in full, completed from reference TRBV19 and TRBJ1-5, reads DGGITQSPKYLFRKEGQNVTLSCEQNLNHDAMYWYRQDPGQGLRLIYYSQIVNDFQKGDIAEGYSVSREKKESFPLTVTSAQKNPTAFYLCASSIGNPGRNQPQHFGDGTRLSIL.

The chain links TRBV7-9 to TRBJ2-7; 8 bases fit TRBD1. This CDR3 comprises 17 residues. Trimming cost V 0 bases and J 0 bases; bases outside gene matches: 7. Germline CDR1 and CDR2: SEHNR and FQNEAQ (reference sequence). The CDR3 DNA reads as TGTGCCAGCAGCTTAGCGGAGGGGGACAGGAGCTCCTACGAGCAGTACTTC. Its protein is CASSLAEGDRSSYEQYF.

The chain links TRBV5-1 to TRBJ2-3, with D maybe TRBD2 (7 bases). Looked up from germline, CDR1 is SGHRS and CDR2 is YFSETQ. V lost 6 bases, J lost 4 bases, and 24 bases lay in between. The CDR3 has 17 residues. CDR3: CASTKQGGAFLADTQYF. CDR3 DNA: TGCGCCAGCACAAAACAGGGAGGGGCTTTTTTGGCAGATACGCAGTATTTT.

This chain uses TRBV30 with TRBJ2-5; TRBD1 might be the D (5 bases). V dropped 4 bases and J dropped 4 bases, with 13 bases sitting between them. Germline CDR1 GTSNPN, CDR2 SVGIG (reference sequence). The length of the CDR3 is 13 residues. DNA of the CDR3: TGTGCCTGGACAGGGAACACGGGAGAGACCCAGTACTTC. It codes for CAWTGNTGETQYF.

In this sample, this clone turned up a few times. V usage is TRBV7-9 and J usage is TRBJ1-3, with D perhaps TRBD1 (5 bases). CDR1 and CDR2 (germline): SEHNR, FQNEAQ (reference sequence). The CDR3 runs to 16 residues. V was trimmed by 5 bases and J by 0 bases, leaving 14 bases between them. For the CDR3, the DNA is TGTGCCAGCAGCGGGTTCAGGGAACTCTCTGGAAACACCATATATTTT. As protein: CASSGFRELSGNTIYF.